This TCR beta chain is from a study of beta chain features in type 1 diabetes. Study-wide results and caveats: In patients and controls equally, PCR might favor templates that are shorter. Among patients with Type 1 diabetes, TCRB CDR3s were moderately but significantly shorter in every one of the four CD4+ subsets. Naive, central memory and regulatory TCRB repertoires appeared more similar among patients than healthy donors.

Details on this clone: The antigen remains undetermined.

V gave up 3 bases and J gave up 4 bases, with 15 bases separating them. The V gene's germline CDR1 is MDHEN and CDR2 SYDVKM. This CDR3 is 16 amino acids long. Every isolated RNA sample was fully reverse transcribed, so sequencing captured expressed TCRB transcripts. Produced via immunoSEQ multiplex PCR; TCRdb's table is partial and in-frame only. The repertoire holds about 220,000 clones, with about a tenth as singletons. The sequenced material came from central memory CD4+ T cells from blood. The genes are TRBV28 and TRBJ2-2; D is possibly TRBD1 (6 bases). The clonotype originates from a man between 18 and 29 years old in good health. Here the CDR3 reads CASSFPFRGGTGELFF. The CDR3 nucleotides are TGTGCCAGCAGTTTCCCTTTCAGGGGTGGCACCGGGGAGCTGTTTTTT.